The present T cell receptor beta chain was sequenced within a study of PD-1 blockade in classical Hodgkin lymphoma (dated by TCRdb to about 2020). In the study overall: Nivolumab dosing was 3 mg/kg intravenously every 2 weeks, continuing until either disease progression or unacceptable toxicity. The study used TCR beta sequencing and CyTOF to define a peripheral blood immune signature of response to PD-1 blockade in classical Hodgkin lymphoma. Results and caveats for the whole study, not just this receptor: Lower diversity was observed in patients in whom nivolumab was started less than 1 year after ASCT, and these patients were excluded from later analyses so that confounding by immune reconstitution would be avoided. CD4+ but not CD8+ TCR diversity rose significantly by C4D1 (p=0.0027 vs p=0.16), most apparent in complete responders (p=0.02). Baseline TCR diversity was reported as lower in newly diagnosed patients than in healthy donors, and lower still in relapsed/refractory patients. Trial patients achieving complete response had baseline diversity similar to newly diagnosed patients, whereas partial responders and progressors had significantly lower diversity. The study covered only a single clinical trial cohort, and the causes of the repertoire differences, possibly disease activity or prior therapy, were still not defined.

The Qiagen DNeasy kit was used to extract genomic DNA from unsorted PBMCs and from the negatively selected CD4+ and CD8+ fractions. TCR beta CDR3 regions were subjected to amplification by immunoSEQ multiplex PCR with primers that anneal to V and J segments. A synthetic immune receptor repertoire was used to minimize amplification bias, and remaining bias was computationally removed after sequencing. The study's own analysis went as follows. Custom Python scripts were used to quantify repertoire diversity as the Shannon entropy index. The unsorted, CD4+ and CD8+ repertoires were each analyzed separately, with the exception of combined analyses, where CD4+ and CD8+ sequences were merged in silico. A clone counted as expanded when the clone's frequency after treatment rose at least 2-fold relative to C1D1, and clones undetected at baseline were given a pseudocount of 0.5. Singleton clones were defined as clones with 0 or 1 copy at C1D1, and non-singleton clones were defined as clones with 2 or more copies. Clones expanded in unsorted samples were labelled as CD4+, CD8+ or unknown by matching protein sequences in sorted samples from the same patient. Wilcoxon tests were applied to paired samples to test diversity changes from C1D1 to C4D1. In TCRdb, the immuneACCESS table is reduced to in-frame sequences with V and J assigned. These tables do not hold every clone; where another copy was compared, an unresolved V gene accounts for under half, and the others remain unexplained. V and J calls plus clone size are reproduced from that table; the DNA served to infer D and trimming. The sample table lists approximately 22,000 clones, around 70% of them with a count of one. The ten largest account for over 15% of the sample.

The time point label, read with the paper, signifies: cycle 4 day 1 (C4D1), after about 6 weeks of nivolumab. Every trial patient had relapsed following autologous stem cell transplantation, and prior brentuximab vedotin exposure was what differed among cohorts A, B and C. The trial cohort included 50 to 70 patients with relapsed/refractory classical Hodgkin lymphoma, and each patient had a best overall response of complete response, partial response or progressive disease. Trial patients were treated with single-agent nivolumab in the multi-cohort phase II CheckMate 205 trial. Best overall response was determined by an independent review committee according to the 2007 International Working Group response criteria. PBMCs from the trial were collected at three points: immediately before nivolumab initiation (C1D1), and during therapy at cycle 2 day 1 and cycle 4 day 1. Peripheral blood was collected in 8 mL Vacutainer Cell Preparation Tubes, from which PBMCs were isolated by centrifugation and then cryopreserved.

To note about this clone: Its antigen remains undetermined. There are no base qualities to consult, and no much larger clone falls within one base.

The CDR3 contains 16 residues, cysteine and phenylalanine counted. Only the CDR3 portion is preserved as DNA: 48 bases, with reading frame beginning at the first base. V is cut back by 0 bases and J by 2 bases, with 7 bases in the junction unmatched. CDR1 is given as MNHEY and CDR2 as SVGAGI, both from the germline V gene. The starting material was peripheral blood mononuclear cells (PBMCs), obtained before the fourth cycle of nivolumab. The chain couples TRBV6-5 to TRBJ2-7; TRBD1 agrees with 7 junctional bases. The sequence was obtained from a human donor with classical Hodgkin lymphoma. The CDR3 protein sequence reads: CASSYSIGQGAYEQYF. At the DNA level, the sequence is TGTGCCAGCAGTTACTCGATCGGTCAGGGGGCCTACGAGCAGTACTTC.